The 10 T cell receptor beta chains below come from one sample, sequenced in a study of shared clonotypes between healthy human individuals. The assay was immunoSEQ multiplex PCR, and TCRdb's table has in-frame clones only and misses some. Of more than 2 million clones detected, about 94% appear once; the ten largest clones hold around 1.7%. Naive-designated CD8 cells lacked CD45RO, were positively enriched for CCR7, and omitted terminally differentiated effector memory CD45RA+ cells. Material for sequencing was naive CD8+ T cells from PBMCs. Receptor source: a man aged 18 to 35 in good health. Some clones in this sample may be carry-over from other donors' samples.

The chain recombines TRBV30 with TRBJ2-7; 8 bases are shared with TRBD2. The length of the CDR3 is 16 residues. With V trimmed by 0 bases and J by 7 bases, 14 bases remained unmatched. In germline, CDR1 is GTSNPN, CDR2 SVGIG (reference sequence). The CDR3 DNA sequence: TGTGCCTGGAGTGTCGTATTAGCAGCGGGAGAGGGAGAGCAGTACTTC. Protein sequence: CAWSVVLAAGEGEQYF.

V usage is TRBV7-9 and J usage is TRBJ2-1, with 7 bases identical to TRBD2. CDR3 size: 16 residues. With 5 bases clipped from V and 4 bases from J, the junction kept 11 bases outside the gene matches. Looked up from germline, CDR1 is SEHNR and CDR2 is FQNEAQ (reference sequence). CDR3 sequence (DNA): TGTGCCAGCAGCCCCCTGGGCGGGAGCAGGTACAATGAGCAGTTCTTC. It codes for CASSPLGGSRYNEQFF.

The chain carries TRBV7-3 and TRBJ2-7; 7 bases line up with TRBD2. The V gene end was trimmed by 5 bases and the J gene end by 3 bases; junction bases not matched to a gene: 10. The CDR3 length is 15 residues. Germline V CDR1 and CDR2: SGHTA, FQGTGA. CDR3 sequence reads: CASSPAGGSFYEQYF. CDR3 nucleotide sequence: TGTGCCAGCAGCCCCGCGGGCGGGAGTTTCTACGAGCAGTACTTC.

This sequence joins TRBV7-3 and TRBJ2-6, with D perhaps given as TRBD1 or TRBD2 (5 bases each). Trimming cost V 4 bases and J 3 bases, with 19 bases left between them. The CDR3 consists of 18 residues. The germline V gene encodes CDR1 SGHTA and CDR2 FQGTGA. Here the CDR3 DNA reads TGTGCCAGCAGCTCATGGGACGGAACCCTCTTTGGGGCCAACGTCCTGACTTTC. This sequence encodes CASSSWDGTLFGANVLTF. The complete variable domain, with remaining parts taken from reference TRBV7-3 and TRBJ2-6, reads GAGVSQTPSNKVTEKGKYVELRCDPISGHTALYWYRQSLGQGPEFLIYFQGTGAADDSGLPNDRFFAVRPEGSVSTLKIQRTERGDSAVYLCASSSWDGTLFGANVLTFGAGSRLTVL.

The chain carries TRBV11-2 and TRBJ2-1; no reliable D call. The V and J ends lost 2 bases and 2 bases respectively, with 13 bases between them. There are 16 residues in the CDR3. CDR1 SGHAT and CDR2 FQNNGV come from the germline V gene. CDR3 in DNA: TGTGCCAGCAGCTTAAGAATGGCCCCCCCCTACAATGAGCAGTTCTTC. This codes for CASSLRMAPPYNEQFF.

The chain joins TRBV7-6 to TRBJ2-7, with a possible D match to TRBD2 (6 bases). Trimming took 6 bases from V and 0 from J, leaving 15 bases between them. Germline CDR1 reads SGHVS; CDR2 reads FNYEAQ. The CDR3 totals 15 residues. The CDR3 protein is CASSWAPDYSYEQYF. The CDR3 DNA reads as TGTGCCAGCAGTTGGGCCCCGGACTACTCCTACGAGCAGTACTTC.

The rearrangement links TRBV11-2 to TRBJ1-6; 7 bases fit TRBD1. Germline CDR1 reads SGHAT; CDR2 reads FQNNGV. The CDR3 totals 16 residues. Germline trimming cut 5 bases from V and 4 bases from J; bases unmatched to any gene: 8. DNA of the CDR3: TGTGCCAGCAGCCCGCGACAGGGAATTTATAATTCACCCCTCCACTTT. Encoded protein: CASSPRQGIYNSPLHF.

The rearrangement uses TRBV27 and TRBJ1-5, with no clear D. The CDR3 totals 15 residues. The ends were cut back, 2 bases at V and 2 bases at J, with 10 bases in the middle. Germline lookup yields CDR1 MNHEY and CDR2 SMNVEV (reference sequence). CDR3 DNA sequence: TGTGCCAGCAGTTTAACAGTGATTGGCAATCAGCCCCAGCATTTT. Translation gives CASSLTVIGNQPQHF.

This chain links TRBV7-8 with TRBJ2-3, with a tentative D call TRBD2 (5 bases). V was trimmed by 4 bases and J by 5 bases, leaving 16 bases between them. The V gene's germline CDR1 is SGHVS and CDR2 FQNEAQ. This CDR3 spans 15 amino acids. CDR3 loop: CASSSRGGYLDTQYF. CDR3 DNA: TGTGCCAGCAGCTCCCGTGGAGGATACTTAGATACGCAGTATTTT.

The chain couples TRBV10-3 to TRBJ2-2, with 10 nucleotides matching TRBD2. This CDR3 is 18 amino acids long. Unmatched junction bases numbered 10, after V lost 4 bases and J lost 2 bases. Germline V CDR1 and CDR2: ENHRY, SYGVKD. CDR3 loop: CAISGPVAGGPNTGELFF. CDR3 in DNA: TGTGCCATCAGTGGTCCCGTAGCGGGAGGACCAAACACCGGGGAGCTGTTTTTT.